One sample yielded the 9 T cell receptor beta chains listed below, sequenced in a study of vaccination effects on CD4 cells after COVID-19. The table came from immunoSEQ multiplex PCR; TCRdb's copy has only in-frame clones and leaves some out. Of some 41,000 clones detected, roughly 79% appear once; the ten largest clones hold under 14%. Antigens for these TCRs are unknown. Antigen-specific CD4+ T cells were expanded with viral peptide pools in the ViraFEST assay before sequencing. Subsequent to 10 days of culture, CD4+ T cells were isolated. None of the vaccinated had previously contracted SARS-CoV-2, and their nucleocapsid antibodies tested negative. The starting material was CD4+ T cells from PBMCs cultured with SARS-CoV-2 spike peptides, obtained before COVID-19 vaccination. Receptors originate from a human donor who received a COVID-19 vaccine.

In this sample, this clone turned up once. The chain employs TRBV7-8 and TRBJ2-3; 10 bases fit TRBD2. Germline CDR1 SGHVS, CDR2 FQNEAQ. V dropped 2 bases and J dropped 4; count of bases not matched to a gene: 6. The CDR3 covers 16 residues. In DNA form, the CDR3 reads TGTGCCAGCAGCTTATTAGTAGCGGGGGGATCAGATACGCAGTATTTT. Protein sequence: CASSLLVAGGSDTQYF. Combining the CDR3 with reference TRBV7-8 and TRBJ2-3 gives the whole variable domain GAGVSQSPRYKVAKRGQDVALRCDPISGHVSLFWYQQALGQGPEFLTYFQNEAQLDKSGLPSDRFFAERPEGSVSTLKIQRTQQEDSAVYLCASSLLVAGGSDTQYFGPGTRLTVL.

The CDR3 nucleotides are TGTGCCAGCAGTACTCGGGCCCTTCCCGGACAGCCCCAGCATTTT. It encodes CASSTRALPGQPQHF. This chain connects TRBV27 to TRBJ1-5; no clear D. CDR3 length: 15 amino acids. Trimming left V 5 bases short and J 7 bases short, with 18 bases between. Germline-derived CDR1 and CDR2 are MNHEY and SMNVEV (reference sequence).

V gene TRBV7-3 combines with J gene TRBJ2-2, with TRBD1 as a possible D gene (5 bases). The germline V gene has CDR1 SGHTA and CDR2 FQGTGA. The V gene lost 2 bases and the J gene lost 2 bases, with 9 bases spanning the gap. The CDR3 has 15 amino acids. In DNA, the CDR3 is TGTGCCAGCAGCTTACAGGGCCCTAACACCGGGGAGCTGTTTTTT. It is translated as CASSLQGPNTGELFF.

J is TRBJ2-1 and V is TRBV5-4; TRBD2 matches 12 bases. The V gene end was trimmed by 2 bases and the J gene end by 5 bases; junction bases not matched to a gene: 2. Germline CDR1 is SGHNT and CDR2 is YYREEE (reference sequence). The CDR3 extends over 15 amino acids. In nucleotides, the CDR3 is TGTGCCAGCAGCTTAGGACTAGCGGGGAACAATGAGCAGTTCTTC. Amino acids: CASSLGLAGNNEQFF.

DNA of the CDR3: TGTGCCAGCAGCCGAACATACCTCCCGGTCTACGAGCAGTACGTC. Protein: CASSRTYLPVYEQYV. The chain recombines TRBV7-8 with TRBJ2-7; D not resolved. The CDR3 sequence is 15 residues long. Germline V lookup: CDR1 SGHVS, CDR2 FQNEAQ. V lost 5 bases and J 3 bases, leaving 17 bases between the germline ends.

This sequence joins TRBV10-2 and TRBJ2-5, with no clear D. The V gene lost 3 bases and the J gene lost 5 bases, with 22 bases spanning the gap. Germline V lookup: CDR1 WSHSY, CDR2 SAAADI. CDR3 length equals 17 residues. For the CDR3, the DNA is TGCGCCAGCAGTGATCCCGGGTGGGAAACAGTCCGGGAGACCCAGTACTTC. Protein: CASSDPGWETVRETQYF.

The chain is built from TRBV21-1 and TRBJ2-7. TRBV21-1 is recorded as a pseudogene. The CDR3 extends over 16 amino acids. In DNA form, the CDR3 reads TGTGCCAGCAGCAAAGTTAGGCACGGATCGACCTACGAGCAGTACGTC. It is translated as CASSKVRHGSTYEQYV.

CDR3 protein: CAWSVSVSPLHF. The CDR3 bases are TGTGCCTGGAGTGTGTCCGTTTCACCCCTCCACTTT. This chain uses TRBV30 with TRBJ1-6, with no clear D. V gave up 0 bases and J gave up 9 bases, with 6 bases separating them. The CDR3 has 12 amino acids. Germline V lookup: CDR1 GTSNPN, CDR2 SVGIG (reference sequence).

The chain has TRBV24-1 and TRBJ2-3; 9 bases align to TRBD1. The CDR3 runs 16 residues. V shed 4 bases and J 6 bases; nucleotides not matched to a gene: 10. Germline V gives CDR1 KGHDR, CDR2 SFDVKD. The CDR3 sequence: CATSDSPGQGEDTQYF. CDR3 sequence (DNA): TGTGCCACCAGTGACAGTCCGGGACAGGGAGAGGATACGCAGTATTTT.